This TCR beta chain was recovered during a study of T cell repertoires in cytomegalovirus infection. Regarding the study as a whole: Pooled public TCR beta family frequency picked out CMV carriers with the relevant HLA. HLA-C-restricted CMV-specific TCR beta clonotypes prevailed in the ex vivo response.

MiXCR, run by TCRdb on the reads, gives a single entry per CDR3 protein. This sample has roughly 600,000 distinct CDR3 sequences, with approximately 24% found just once. This clonotype was found a few times. The antigen remains undetermined. CDR3 length equals 15 residues. V shed 0 bases, J shed 6 bases, and the junction held 5 bases outside the gene matches. The V gene's germline CDR1 is MNHNY and CDR2 SVGAGI (reference sequence). The chain joins TRBV6-6 to TRBJ2-1; 7 nucleotides line up with TRBD2. This sequence originates from a human donor in good health (CMV status not recorded). Some clones in this sample may be carry-over from other donors' samples. The specimen was CD8+ T cells from PBMCs. The CDR3, as DNA: TGTGCCAGCAGTTACTCGATGTCGGGGGGCAATGAGCAGTTCTTC. Amino acid sequence: CASSYSMSGGNEQFF.